This T cell receptor beta chain emerged from a study of T cells in localized non-small cell lung cancer. In its sample, this clone was seen a few times. As yet, its antigen is unknown. Some clones are missing from TCRdb's copy, which holds only in-frame ones; the method was immunoSEQ multiplex PCR. This sample has over 25,000 clones, with roughly nine tenths found just once. Findings and caveats of the study: Of the top 100 tumor clones, median 57 were in adjacent lung, 25 to 35 among its top 100.

The CDR3 is 14 amino acids. V gave up 6 bases and J gave up 1 base, with 13 bases separating them. Germline values: CDR1 MNHEY, CDR2 SMNVEV (reference sequence). The receptor comes from a man between 40 and 69 years old with stage II lung adenocarcinoma. The chain joins TRBV27 to TRBJ2-7; D call uncertain. This material consisted of PBMCs, taken before any cancer treatment. The CDR3 DNA reads TGTGCCAGCAGGACGGACGGCGTTTCCTACGAGCAGTACTTC. Translation: CASRTDGVSYEQYF.